Included here is one T cell receptor beta chain sequence, with context. Its specific antigen is unknown. Per-base quality was not reported, and no clone a single base away is much larger than it. V and J lose 5 bases and 2 bases, and a span of 16 bases separates them. Based on the germline V gene, the CDR1 and CDR2 sequences are SGHVS and FQNEAQ. Measured from the cysteine to the phenylalanine, the CDR3 is 15 residues long. The DNA shown is the 45-base CDR3, in frame from base 1. Any patient with an uncontrolled infection, another autoimmune disease, pregnancy or lactation was excluded. Diagnoses were based on clinical symptoms, serum thyroxine and TRAb, thyroid ultrasound and orbital computed tomography. Total RNA was extracted with Trizol reagent, and quality was checked on an Agilent 2100 Bioanalyzer. This specimen belongs to a study of T cells in Graves' hyperthyroidism and ophthalmopathy (dated by TCRdb to about 2019). In terms of the full investigation: To identify TCR V-J signatures that set the groups apart, the researchers used a discovery cohort of 100 patients, made up of approximately 43 with Graves' ophthalmopathy and some 58 with stable Graves' hyperthyroidism. The 100 discovery patients were randomly split 7:3 into training and test sets. The study also compared thyroid tissue and blood T-cell repertoires from 5 to 7 Graves' hyperthyroidism patients. An independent validation cohort of 18 to 20 hyperthyroidism patients and over 15 patients who later progressed to ophthalmopathy tested prospective prediction of ophthalmopathy. After sampling, hyperthyroidism patients received methimazole starting at 30 mg daily, and ophthalmopathy patients received high-dose intravenous methylprednisolone. TCR Vbeta CDR3 sequencing of approximately 140 peripheral blood samples (over 40 ophthalmopathy, over 70 hyperthyroidism and some 17 progressor patients) is reported in the paper.

Overall results and qualifications from the work: In validation, progression to ophthalmopathy was predicted by the model with about 70% sensitivity and around 76% specificity, a median of around 6.5 months before onset. Most expanded thyroid clonotypes (frequency above 0.001) were also detected in blood, suggesting blood repertoires may reflect thyroid immune responses. Sample size was not statistically predetermined, and blinding of investigators to group allocation was not performed. A model built on a 13 V-J signature distinguished ophthalmopathy from stable hyperthyroidism, reaching about 88% sensitivity and 81% to 83% specificity in cross-validation and 80%/75% in testing.

The TCR beta CDR3 regions were amplified from the RNA transcripts. The TCR CDR3 was subjected to a first round of RT-PCR using the HTBI primer set and the Qiagen OneStep RT-PCR kit. Libraries were constructed in a second round of multiplex PCR, after which size selection and purification were carried out. Sequencing of the libraries was done on an Illumina HiSeq2000 using paired-end 100 bp reads. Per the source publication's procedure: SOAPnuke was used to process the raw data, throwing out any read that contained adapters or uncalled bases, had a mean Phred below 15, or lacked an exact constant-primer or identifier match. High-quality paired reads were merged with COPE v1.2.5, and unique nucleotide sequences were defined as clonotypes. MiTCR v1.1 was used to align the clonotypes against IMGT TRBV, TRBD and TRBJ reference segments. Only V-J combinations with frequency above 0.0001, covering 99% to 99.2% of repertoires, were analysed. The TCS score was defined as F50 (clonal expansion) divided by E x V (chaos), with BLOSUM62-based TCRdist calculated between CDR3 peptides within each V-J. Welch's t-statistics and random forest reduced 450 to 600 V-J features to around 14, which were used in a naive Bayes classifier (R e1071). The Morisita-Horn index was used to measure how similar the thyroid and blood repertoires were. The raw public data were reprocessed by TCRdb itself: fastp quality trimming at Q25, MiXCR clonotype calling, in-frame beta chains only. CDR3 protein duplicates are merged, each entry listing the most common genes and DNA. The V and J calls were determined by TCRdb, not by the authors. This sample gives 490,000 or so distinct CDR3 sequences in total; 40% to 55% of them show up just once. The top ten hold about 43% of the sample.

The source material was peripheral blood or thyroid tissue (not recorded which). The sequence links TRBV7-8 to TRBJ2-7; a tentative D call is TRBD1 (6 bases match). The clonotype originates from an adult woman with Graves' disease, either hyperthyroidism or ophthalmopathy (not recorded which). The CDR3 region: CASSQGYGTTYEQYF. Here is the DNA: TGTGCCAGCAGCCAGGGGTACGGGACCACCTACGAGCAGTACTTC.